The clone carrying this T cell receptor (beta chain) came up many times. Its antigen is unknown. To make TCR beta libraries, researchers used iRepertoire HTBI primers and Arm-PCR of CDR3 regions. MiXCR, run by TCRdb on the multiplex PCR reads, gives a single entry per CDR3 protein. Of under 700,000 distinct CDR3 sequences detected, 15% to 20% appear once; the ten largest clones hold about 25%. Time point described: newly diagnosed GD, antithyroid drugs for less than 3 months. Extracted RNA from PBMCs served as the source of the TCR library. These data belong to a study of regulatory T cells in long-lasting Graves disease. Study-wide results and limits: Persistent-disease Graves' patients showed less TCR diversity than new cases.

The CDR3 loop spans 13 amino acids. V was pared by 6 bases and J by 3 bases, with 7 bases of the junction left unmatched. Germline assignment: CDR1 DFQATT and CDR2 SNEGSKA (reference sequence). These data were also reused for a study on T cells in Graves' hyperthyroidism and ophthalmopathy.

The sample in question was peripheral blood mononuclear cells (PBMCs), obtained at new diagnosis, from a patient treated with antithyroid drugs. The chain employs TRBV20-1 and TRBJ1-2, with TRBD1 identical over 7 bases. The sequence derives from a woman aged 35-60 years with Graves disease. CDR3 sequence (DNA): TGCAGTGCGGTCAGGGGGAGAGACTATGGCTACACCTTC. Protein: CSAVRGRDYGYTF.